This note documents a single T cell receptor beta chain sequence. This specimen belongs to a study of cytomegalovirus exposure and HLA in healthy donors. Germline loops: CDR1 SGHRS, CDR2 YFSETQ. The CDR3 consists of 15 residues. With 0 bases removed from V and 3 bases from J, the gap between germline ends came to 12 bases. The PCR used 60 Vbeta and 13 Jbeta primers. The data were produced by immunoSEQ multiplex PCR, yet TCRdb's version contains in-frame clones alone and is incomplete. The repertoire holds about 67,000 clones, with 85% to 90% as singletons. The gene calls are TRBV5-1 and TRBJ1-1, with TRBD1 as a possible D gene (6 bases). Sequenced: PBMCs. The TCR was taken from a woman under 40 in good health and CMV-seropositive. Here the CDR3 DNA reads TGCGCCAGCAGCTTGGGTCCAGGGGCGGACACTGAAGCTTTCTTT. As protein: CASSLGPGADTEAFF.